Reported below is one T cell receptor (beta chain). The clone's antigen remains unknown. One base away there is no much larger clone; base qualities are not given. The data were obtained in a study of T cell responses to AZD1222 COVID-19 vaccine (dated by TCRdb to 2020 to 2022). In the study overall: Because spike-specific TCR depth and breadth did not differ between the two schedules, AZD1222 recipients who got a second dose at roughly 4 weeks were pooled with those who got a second dose at roughly 12 weeks. Trial participants were enrolled by age into subgroups of 18-55, 56-69 and 70-plus years, and about 150, 27 and 61 TCR-sequenced participants, respectively, were included in these subgroups. A total of roughly 240 trial participants underwent TCR sequencing, of whom 200 to 220 received two doses of AZD1222 and some 26 received two doses of the MenACWY control vaccine.

CDR1 is given as SGHRS and CDR2 as YFSETQ, both from the germline V gene. Compared with germline, V lacks 3 bases and J lacks 2 bases; bases without a gene match: 1. The CDR3 sequence holds 15 residues, the cysteine and phenylalanine included. The sequence is cut down to CDR3 DNA, 45 bases in frame from base 1. This specimen's time point label, interpreted: baseline before first vaccination. Vaccinee samples were obtained from the UK trials COV001 and COV002, which included a single-blind randomized controlled phase 2/3 trial of AZD1222 (ChAdOx1 nCoV-19) in healthy adults. For TCRbeta chain sequencing, PBMC samples were collected from trial participants at day 0 and at day 28 after the second dose. The CDR3 regions of human TCRbeta chains were analyzed by immunosequencing. In the authors' own workflow: Repertoire TCRs were matched against a reference library of SARS-CoV-2-specific TCRs generated with the MIRA antigen-specificity platform. Breadth was defined as the fraction of unique TCRs that were SARS-CoV-2-associated, and depth was defined as the fraction of total T cells that were SARS-CoV-2-associated. Using the MIRA data, each spike-specific TCR was mapped to the spike region that the TCR reacts to and placed in a CD4 or CD8 class. Log10-transformed breadth and depth values were compared by one-way ANOVA with Sidak's multiple comparisons tests. Entries here come from immuneACCESS through TCRdb and include only in-frame sequences with V and J called. Some clones fail to appear in such tables; in the studies checked, an unresolved V gene covers under half of the shortfall, and the cause of the remainder is unknown. The D gene and trimming were derived from the DNA, and the V and J assignments and clone size from that table. The sample records about 150,000 clones, around 87% of which are singletons. The ten largest account for 6.9% of the sample.

Study-wide conclusions, independent of this receptor: Conclusions about previously exposed vaccinees are limited, since just 6 or 7 AZD1222 recipients were seropositive for SARS-CoV-2 at baseline. Because no day 14 peak-response samples were available, repertoires were characterized only after the peak T cell response. Most participants were white British and females outnumbered males, and the authors suggested that clonal diversity may have been underestimated. The 56-69-year group was small, and its depth increase did not reach significance, likely because of low power. After two AZD1222 doses, both the breadth and the depth of spike-specific TCRs were significantly higher than at day 0 and than in MenACWY recipients. The whole spike protein was spanned by vaccine-associated CD4 TCRs, and dominant responses were seen in regions 160-218 and 743-854. Reportedly, close to half of the unique spike-specific TCRs recognized epitopes lying outside the regions that are mutated in the B.1.351 and B.1.1.7 variants.

The chain is assembled from TRBV5-1 and TRBJ2-5, with 13 bases in between that match TRBD2. The clonotype was recovered from an adult in good health. The sample in question was peripheral blood, obtained on day 0 of AZD1222 vaccination. The CDR3 region has the sequence CASSSGLAGQETQYF. The DNA reads TGCGCCAGCAGCTCGGGACTAGCGGGGCAAGAGACCCAGTACTTC.